The 23 T cell receptor beta chains below come from one sample, sequenced in a study of shared clonotypes between healthy human individuals (dated by TCRdb to the early 2020s). Libraries were made using the immunoSEQ multiplex PCR assay. The immuneACCESS repertoire file appears here via TCRdb, limited to in-frame rearrangements. These files lack a portion of the clones; in checked studies, under half of the deficit traces to unresolved V genes, and the cause of the others is not known. Recorded for this sample are a few hundred thousand clones; about nine tenths of them occurred a single time. The ten top clones hold about 16% of the sample. Specimen: memory CD8+ T cells sorted from blood. In light of the paper, this sample's cell subset or site label describes: CD45RO+ cells pooled with CCR7-negative TemRA cells. These receptors originate from a young man in good health.

The J gene is TRBJ1-4, the V gene TRBV4-3; D remains ambiguous. V lost 3 bases, J lost 0 bases, and 11 bases lay in between. The CDR3 consists of 16 residues. CDR1 is LGHNA and CDR2 is YSLEER in the germline V gene. CDR3 DNA sequence: TGCGCCAGCAGCCAGGAACCAGGCGCAACTAATGAAAAACTGTTTTTT. Protein: CASSQEPGATNEKLFF.

J is TRBJ2-2 and V is TRBV2, with D hard to call. CDR1 is SNHLY, CDR2 FYNNEI, per germline. Trimming cost V 8 bases and J 0 bases, with 10 bases left between them. This CDR3 contains 14 residues. The CDR3 region is CASGQSTNTGELFF. The CDR3 DNA is TGTGCCAGCGGGCAGAGCACGAACACCGGGGAGCTGTTTTTT.

This clone was found a few times. The chain recombines TRBV6-1 with TRBJ2-3, with D possibly matching TRBD2 (5 bases). The CDR3 totals 14 residues. V was trimmed by 5 bases and J by 4 bases, leaving 13 bases between them. The germline V gene encodes CDR1 MNHNS and CDR2 SASEGT. DNA of the CDR3: TGTGCCAGCAGTCCGGACTCATTTGCAGATACGCAGTATTTT. Protein: CASSPDSFADTQYF.

Concerning this clone itself: This sample also contains other DNA sequences that code for the same CDR3. The chain has TRBV7-2 and TRBJ2-3; D may match TRBD1 or TRBD2 (5 bases each). CDR1 is SGHTA and CDR2 is FQGNSA in the germline V gene. The V end lost 5 bases, the J end lost 1 base, and 16 bases lay between the germline ends. The length of the CDR3 is 16 residues. The CDR3 spells CASSAGTSVGTDTQYF. The CDR3, as DNA: TGTGCCAGCAGCGCCGGGACGTCGGTTGGCACAGATACGCAGTATTTT.

V gene TRBV2 combines with J gene TRBJ1-3, with a tentative D call TRBD1 (5 bases). The germline V gene encodes CDR1 SNHLY and CDR2 FYNNEI. Trimming took off 10 bases at V and 0 bases at J, with 13 bases between the two ends. The CDR3 is 14 residues long. The CDR3 coding sequence is TGTGCCAACCGGGCGGGGGGCTCTGGAAACACCATATATTTT. Translating it yields CANRAGGSGNTIYF.

The chain employs TRBV27 and TRBJ2-1; 9 nucleotides align to TRBD2. Germline V lookup: CDR1 MNHEY, CDR2 SMNVEV (reference sequence). Trimming at V came to 3 bases and at J to 9 bases, leaving 3 bases not matched to a gene. The CDR3 is made up of 13 amino acids. The CDR3 region has the DNA TGTGCCAGCAGTTTTACTAGCGGGTTTGAGCAGTTCTTC. It encodes CASSFTSGFEQFF.

This chain joins TRBV6-1 and TRBJ1-4, with 9 bases identical to TRBD1. The CDR3 runs to 14 residues. Trimming at V came to 7 bases and at J to 6 bases, leaving 6 bases not matched to a gene. Germline CDR1 MNHNS, CDR2 SASEGT. CDR3 nucleotides: TGTGCCAGCACCGGCTGGGACAGGGATGAAAAACTGTTTTTT. It specifies CASTGWDRDEKLFF.

The CDR3, as DNA: TGTGCCAGCGGAGGGAGAGGAGAGACCCAGTACTTC. Protein product: CASGGRGETQYF. J is TRBJ2-5 and V is TRBV28, with D possibly matching TRBD2 (6 bases). CDR1 MDHEN and CDR2 SYDVKM come from the germline V gene. Trimming removed 8 bases from V and 4 bases from J, with 11 bases in between. This CDR3 comprises 12 residues.

This chain uses TRBV28 with TRBJ1-5; D is undetermined. This CDR3 spans 15 amino acids. V was shortened by 5 bases and J by 11 bases, with 22 bases between the two germline ends. The V gene's germline CDR1 is MDHEN and CDR2 SYDVKM. CDR3 in amino acids: CASSLPDIAPGAQHF. In DNA form, the CDR3 reads TGTGCCAGCAGTCTTCCAGACATCGCGCCCGGGGCCCAGCATTTT.

The CDR3 DNA reads as TGTGCCAGCCTCTCAAGGGATAACACAGATACGCAGTATTTT. The encoded protein is CASLSRDNTDTQYF. The rearrangement links TRBV7-9 to TRBJ2-3; D gene unclear. Trimming cost V 8 bases and J 2 bases, with 14 bases left between them. CDR1 SEHNR and CDR2 FQNEAQ come from the germline V gene (reference sequence). The CDR3 is 14 residues long.

This chain links TRBV11-2 with TRBJ2-1, with D unclear. The CDR3 runs to 13 residues. Trimming removed 5 bases from V and 5 bases from J, with 10 bases in between. Germline V gene lookup returns CDR1 SGHAT and CDR2 FQNNGV. For the CDR3, the DNA is TGTGCCAGCAGCCCGAACACGGACAATGAGCAGTTCTTC. As protein: CASSPNTDNEQFF. Using reference TRBV11-2 and TRBJ2-1 for the parts outside the CDR3, the full variable domain is EAGVAQSPRYKIIEKRQSVAFWCNPISGHATLYWYQQILGQGPKLLIQFQNNGVVDDSQLPKDRFSAERLKGVDSTLKIQPAKLEDSAVYLCASSPNTDNEQFFGPGTRLTVL.

DNA for the CDR3: TGTGCCAGCAGTGGGACTAGCGGGGGATGGAGCTCCTACAATGAGCAGTTCTTC. This encodes CASSGTSGGWSSYNEQFF. The chain uses TRBV27 and TRBJ2-1, with 14 nucleotides matching TRBD2. The J segment lost 0 bases and the V segment lost 5 bases, leaving 6 bases of the junction unmatched. CDR3 size: 18 residues. CDR1 is MNHEY, CDR2 SMNVEV, per germline (reference sequence).

The genes are TRBV25-1 and TRBJ2-2, with D possibly called TRBD1 or TRBD2 (5 bases each). The CDR3 covers 14 residues. Germline loops: CDR1 MGHDK, CDR2 SYGVNS. Between the trimmed V and J ends, which lost 1 base and 6 bases, there was a span of 9 bases. CDR3 amino acids: CASSEFGGAGELFF. In DNA, the CDR3 is TGTGCCAGCAGTGAATTTGGGGGAGCCGGGGAGCTGTTTTTT.

The rearrangement links TRBV5-1 to TRBJ2-1; 9 bases line up with TRBD1. In germline, CDR1 is SGHRS, CDR2 YFSETQ. After removal of 2 bases from V and 8 bases from J, the junction contained 11 bases not matched to a gene. The CDR3 sequence is 16 residues long. CDR3 in DNA: TGCGCCAGCAGCTTTAGAGGGACAGGGACGCTACATGAGCAGTTCTTC. Encoded protein: CASSFRGTGTLHEQFF.

The chain combines TRBV30 with TRBJ2-7, with D tentatively TRBD1 or TRBD2 (6 bases each). This CDR3 has 11 residues. In germline, CDR1 is GTSNPN, CDR2 SVGIG (reference sequence). Trimming shortened V by 8 bases and J by 12 bases, and 20 bases separated the two germline ends. CDR3 coding DNA: TGTGCCACCCTTGAGGGGGGCAACCCGTACTTC. Encoded protein: CATLEGGNPYF.

The chain joins TRBV4-1 to TRBJ2-1; no reliable D call. The CDR3 spans 17 residues. The V end was cut by 0 bases, the J end by 2 bases, with 14 bases between. Germline CDR1 reads MGHRA; CDR2 reads YSYEKL. The CDR3 DNA reads TGCGCCAGCAGCCAAGAAGGCGAGTTGGGAACCTACAATGAGCAGTTCTTC. This translates into CASSQEGELGTYNEQFF.

The CDR3: CASSQTNKETQYF. The CDR3 DNA reads TGTGCCAGCAGCCAAACTAATAAAGAGACCCAGTACTTC. This chain joins TRBV28 and TRBJ2-5; the D is unclear. The CDR3 contains 13 residues. CDR1 and CDR2 from the germline V gene are MDHEN and SYDVKM. V was pared by 6 bases and J by 3 bases, with 11 bases between.

This chain connects TRBV9 to TRBJ2-7; 12 bases line up with TRBD1. This CDR3 region has 17 residues. The trim removed 3 bases at V and 4 bases at J, leaving 11 bases unmatched. Germline lookup yields CDR1 SGDLS and CDR2 YYNGEE. The CDR3 coding sequence is TGTGCCAGCAGCGGAGCTGCGGGACAGGGGGCAGGGTACGAGCAGTACTTC. This translates into CASSGAAGQGAGYEQYF.

The chain combines TRBV14 with TRBJ2-3; 9 nucleotides align to TRBD2. CDR3 length equals 17 residues. J was trimmed by 2 bases and V by 3 bases; bases with no gene match: 9. The germline V gene has CDR1 SGHDN and CDR2 FVKESK. The CDR3 reads CASSQPGTSLHTDTQYF. In nucleotides, the CDR3 is TGTGCCAGCAGCCAGCCCGGGACTAGCCTACACACAGATACGCAGTATTTT.

This clone appeared once. The genes are TRBV5-4 and TRBJ1-6; a weak D match, TRBD1 (6 bases). The CDR3 extends over 15 amino acids. The germline gives CDR1 SGHNT, CDR2 YYREEE (reference sequence). V lost 4 bases, J lost 6 bases, and 14 bases lay in between. CDR3 DNA: TGTGCCAGCAGCCCAGGAGGGGACACTAATTCACCCCTCCACTTT. Its protein product is CASSPGGDTNSPLHF. The whole variable domain, filled in from reference TRBV5-4 and TRBJ1-6, reads ETGVTQSPTHLIKTRGQQVTLRCSSQSGHNTVSWYQQALGQGPQFIFQYYREEENGRGNFPPRFSGLQFPNYSSELNVNALELDDSALYLCASSPGGDTNSPLHFGNGTRLTVT.

The J gene is TRBJ1-5, the V gene TRBV27; 8 bases are shared with TRBD1. CDR1 is MNHEY, CDR2 SMNVEV, per germline (reference sequence). V lost 5 bases to trimming and J lost 6 bases; unmatched junction nucleotides: 6. The CDR3 runs 14 residues. The CDR3 loop is CASSVQGVGQPQHF. In DNA form, the CDR3 reads TGTGCCAGCAGTGTACAGGGGGTCGGTCAGCCCCAGCATTTT.

V is TRBV7-9 and J is TRBJ1-3; D is undetermined. Deletions cut 1 base from V and 2 bases from J, with 18 bases between. Germline V gives CDR1 SEHNR, CDR2 FQNEAQ (reference sequence). There are 18 residues in the CDR3. CDR3 nucleotide sequence: TGTGCCAGCAGCTTAGGGCCGGGGTGGCCGCCGCCTGGAAACACCATATATTTT. Residues: CASSLGPGWPPPGNTIYF.

The chain is built from TRBV9 and TRBJ1-5; 8 nucleotides line up with TRBD1. The germline CDR1 and CDR2 sequences are SGDLS and YYNGEE. V lost 4 bases and J lost 3; bases outside the gene matches: 3. There are 14 residues in the CDR3. CDR3 protein: CASSQTGANQPQHF. In DNA, the CDR3 is TGTGCCAGCAGCCAGACAGGGGCCAATCAGCCCCAGCATTTT.